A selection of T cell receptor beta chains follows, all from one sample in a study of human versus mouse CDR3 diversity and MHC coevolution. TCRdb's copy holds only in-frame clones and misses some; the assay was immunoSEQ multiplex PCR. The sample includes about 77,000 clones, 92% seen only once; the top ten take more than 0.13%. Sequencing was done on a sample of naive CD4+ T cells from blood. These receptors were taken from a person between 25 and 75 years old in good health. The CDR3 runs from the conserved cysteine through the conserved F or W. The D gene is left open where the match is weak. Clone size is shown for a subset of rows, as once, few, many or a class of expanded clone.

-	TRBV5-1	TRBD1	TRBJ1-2	TGCGCCAGCAGCTTGGGGGATGTCCGGGACAGGGCCTATGGCTACACCTTC	CASSLGDVRDRAYGYTF
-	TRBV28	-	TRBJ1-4	TGTGCCAGCAGCCAGTATGGAAAACTGTTTTTT	CASSQYGKLFF
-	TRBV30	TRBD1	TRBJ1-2	TGTGCCCGTGGAAGGGGACAGGGGGCTAGTGTTGGCTACACCTTC	CARGRGQGASVGYTF
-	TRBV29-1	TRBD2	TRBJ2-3	TGCAGCGTCGGTGGCGGGAGTTCCACAGATACGCAGTATTTT	CSVGGGSSTDTQYF
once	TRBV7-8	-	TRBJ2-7	TGTGCCAGCAGCTCCCCCTTTCGGGGTGAGACCTACGAGCAGTACTTC	CASSSPFRGETYEQYF
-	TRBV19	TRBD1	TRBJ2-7	TGTGCCAGTAGGGACAGGGCCACCTCCTACGAGCAGTACTTC	CASRDRATSYEQYF
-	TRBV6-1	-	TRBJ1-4	TGTGCCAGCAGGCTGGGGGGATCGGGAAATGAAAAACTGTTTTTT	CASRLGGSGNEKLFF
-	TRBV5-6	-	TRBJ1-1	TGTGCCAGCAGCTTGGTTGCCGGGAGTAACCCCCTGAACACTGAAGCTTTCTTT	CASSLVAGSNPLNTEAFF
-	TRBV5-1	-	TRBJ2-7	TGCGCCAGCAGCTCTACGGGAAGTTACGAGCAGTACTTC	CASSSTGSYEQYF
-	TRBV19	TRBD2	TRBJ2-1	TGTGCCAGTAATATAGCGGGAGTGTCAAATGAGCAGTTCTTC	CASNIAGVSNEQFF
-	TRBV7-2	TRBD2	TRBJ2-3	TGTGCCAGCAGCCCCAGCCGGGGGGGGGCCTTGGATACGCAGTATTTT	CASSPSRGGALDTQYF
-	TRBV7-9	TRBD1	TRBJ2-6	TGTGCCAGCAGCTCGGACAGGGAAGGGGCCAACGTCCTGACTTTC	CASSSDREGANVLTF
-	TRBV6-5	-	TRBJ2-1	TGTGCCAGCAGTCTCCCAGGGTCTAACTACAATGAGCAGTTCTTC	CASSLPGSNYNEQFF
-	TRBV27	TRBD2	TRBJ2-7	TGTGCCAGCAGTTTTGGGGGAGGGTACGAGCAGTACTTC	CASSFGGGYEQYF
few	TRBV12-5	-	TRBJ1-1	TGTGCTAGTGGTTCCCCCCTACTGAACACTGAAGCTTTCTTT	CASGSPLLNTEAFF
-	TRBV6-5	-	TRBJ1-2	TGTGCCAGCAGTAGGACAAAGAACTATGGCTACACCTTC	CASSRTKNYGYTF
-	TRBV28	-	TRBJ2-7	TGTGCCAGCAGCCGAGGGTCCGAGAACGAGCAGTACTTC	CASSRGSENEQYF
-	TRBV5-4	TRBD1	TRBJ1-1	TGTGCCAGCAGTCAAAACAGGGGCTCTATGAACACTGAAGCTTTCTTT	CASSQNRGSMNTEAFF
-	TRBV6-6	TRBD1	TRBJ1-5	TGTGCCAGCAGTTACTTAGGACAGGGAGGCGGCCAGCCCCAGCATTTT	CASSYLGQGGGQPQHF
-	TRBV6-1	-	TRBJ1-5	TGTGCCAGCAGCTGGGAGAATAGCAATCAGCCCCAGCATTTT	CASSWENSNQPQHF
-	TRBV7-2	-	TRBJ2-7	TGTGCCAGCAGCTCCGGACTCACCTACGAGCAGTACTTC	CASSSGLTYEQYF
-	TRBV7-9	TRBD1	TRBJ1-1	TGTGCCAGCAGCTTCGGGACAGATGGGAACACTGAAGCTTTCTTT	CASSFGTDGNTEAFF
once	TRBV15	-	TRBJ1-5	TGTGCCACCAGCAGAGAACGACAGACCTCGAATCAGCCCCAGCATTTT	CATSRERQTSNQPQHF
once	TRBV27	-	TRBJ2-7	TGTGCCAGCAGCTCCTCCCTGCGGGCAAGCTCCTACGAGCAGTACTTC	CASSSSLRASSYEQYF
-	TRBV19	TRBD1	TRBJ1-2	TGTGCCAGTAGTATCCTCCGACAGGGGACCTATGGCTACACCTTC	CASSILRQGTYGYTF
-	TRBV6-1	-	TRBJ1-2	TGTGCCAGCATTAATCTCTTTCTAGAGGGCTACACCTTC	CASINLFLEGYTF
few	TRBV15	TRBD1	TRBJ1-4	TGTGCCACCAGGCACGACAGGGGTTGGGATGAAAAACTGTTTTTT	CATRHDRGWDEKLFF
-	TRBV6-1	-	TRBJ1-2	TGTGCCAGCAGTGACTGGACAGACGCTAACTATGGCTACACCTTC	CASSDWTDANYGYTF
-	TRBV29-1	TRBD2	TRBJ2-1	TGCAGCGTGGCTAGCGGGTATACAGATGAGCAGTTCTTC	CSVASGYTDEQFF
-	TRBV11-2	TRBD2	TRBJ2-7	TGTGCCAGCAGCTCAGAATGGAATACCCGGCGGGGGACCCTTTCCTACGAGCAGTACTTC	CASSSEWNTRRGTLSYEQYF
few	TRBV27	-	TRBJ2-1	TGTGCCAGCAGCAGCCCCGCCGGGACTGGAGGCGATGAGCAGTTCTTC	CASSSPAGTGGDEQFF
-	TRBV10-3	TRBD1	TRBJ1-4	TGTGCCATCAGTGAGTCGGGGACAGGGCGGGGAAAACTGTTTTTT	CAISESGTGRGKLFF
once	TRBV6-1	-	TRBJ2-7	TGTGCCAGCAGGGGGGGGGCTCTTTACGAGCAGTACTTC	CASRGGALYEQYF
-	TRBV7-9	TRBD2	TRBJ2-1	TGTGCCAGCAGCCCTGGGACTAGCGGGAGGGGGAACTACAATGAGCAGTTCTTC	CASSPGTSGRGNYNEQFF
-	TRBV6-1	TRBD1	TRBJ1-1	TGTGCCAGCAGTGAAGGGGACAGGGGCAGCACTGAAGCTTTCTTT	CASSEGDRGSTEAFF
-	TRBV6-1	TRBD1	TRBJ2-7	TGTGCCAGCAGTGAGGACAGGTTCTCCTACGAGCAGTACTTC	CASSEDRFSYEQYF
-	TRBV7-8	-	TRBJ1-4	TGTGCCAGCAGCTTAACGAGGGGGGAAAAACTGTTTTTT	CASSLTRGEKLFF
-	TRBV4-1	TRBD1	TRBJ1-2	TGCGCCAGCAGCGGGGGACAGGGGGCTGGCTACACCTTC	CASSGGQGAGYTF
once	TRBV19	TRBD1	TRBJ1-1	TGTGCCAGTAGTATTCCCGGACAGGTAGTCACTGAAGCTTTCTTT	CASSIPGQVVTEAFF
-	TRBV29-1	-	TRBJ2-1	TGCAGCGTTACAGTCGGGCGGCGGGGAGTCGGCAACAATGAGCAGTTCTTC	CSVTVGRRGVGNNEQFF
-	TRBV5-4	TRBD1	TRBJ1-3	TGTGCCAGCAGCATACAGGGGGTCAGCTCTGGAAACACCATATATTTT	CASSIQGVSSGNTIYF
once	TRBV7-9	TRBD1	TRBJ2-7	TGTGCCAGCGGAGGCATTTCCCGGGACAGTTACGAGCAGTACTTC	CASGGISRDSYEQYF
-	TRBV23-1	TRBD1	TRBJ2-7	TGCGCCAGCAGTCACCACCGGGACAGGGTCTTCAAACCCGCTGAGGGGGAGCAGTACTTC	CASSHHRDRVFKPAEGEQYF
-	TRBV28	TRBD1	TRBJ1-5	TGTGCCAGCAGCTCTTCCGGGACAGGGAATCAGCCCCAGCATTTT	CASSSSGTGNQPQHF
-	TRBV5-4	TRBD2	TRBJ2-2	TGTGCCAGCAGCTTAGGCGGGGGGGGTAACACCGGGGAGCTGTTTTTT	CASSLGGGGNTGELFF
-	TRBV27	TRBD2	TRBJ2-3	TGTGCCAGCAGTTCACTAGCGGGGGGGCGGGATACGCAGTATTTT	CASSSLAGGRDTQYF
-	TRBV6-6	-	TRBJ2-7	TGTGCCAGCAGTTACCCCGGGACACCCTACGAGCAGTACTTC	CASSYPGTPYEQYF
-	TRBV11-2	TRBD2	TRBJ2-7	TGTGCCAGCAGCCTGACTAGCGGGAGCTGGGACGCCTACGAGCAGTACTTC	CASSLTSGSWDAYEQYF
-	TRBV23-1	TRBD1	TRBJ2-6	TGCGCCAGCAGTCAATCTAAACCCGGGACAGCAAAAATCTCTGGGGCCAACGTCCTGACTTTC	CASSQSKPGTAKISGANVLTF
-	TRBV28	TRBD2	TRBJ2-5	TGTGCCAGCAAAGTAGCGGGGATCGAAGAGACCCAGTACTTC	CASKVAGIEETQYF